The clone carrying this T cell receptor (beta chain) was seen ten or more times. The antigen remains unidentified. The data were taken from a study of T cells after posttransplantation cyclophosphamide. Treatment was busulfan-fludarabine conditioning, a marrow graft, and cyclophosphamide on days +3 and +4. This CDR3 comprises 14 residues. Trimming cost V 8 bases and J 0 bases, with 14 bases left between them. Germline V CDR1 and CDR2: MNHNS, SASEGT. General study results and limits: Tissue-infiltrating T cells from skin or gut overlapped little with blood T cells. Recipient CMV seropositivity and CMV reactivation strongly tracked TRB clonality.

This table comes from immunoSEQ multiplex PCR, and its TCRdb copy is limited to in-frame clones, with some not included. This sample includes around 10,000 clones with no singletons; its ten biggest clones take up 26%. The sequencing here drew on PBMCs, taken after allogeneic stem cell transplant with posttransplant cyclophosphamide. The source is a female patient in her thirties or forties who received an allogeneic stem cell transplant from a related donor, was CMV-positive, and had no GVHD. Some T cells may be transferred from the graft donor. V and J are TRBV6-1 and TRBJ2-7; possible D gene TRBD1, 5 bases. The CDR3 loop is CASDSAFDSYEQYF. The CDR3, as DNA: TGTGCCAGCGACAGTGCGTTCGACTCCTACGAGCAGTACTTC.